This TCR beta chain was obtained from a study of T cell changes during pregnancy in multiple sclerosis. V lost 0 bases, J lost 6 bases, and 9 bases stayed unmatched. CDR1 is LGHNA and CDR2 is YSLEER in the germline V gene. This CDR3 is 17 amino acids long. Only in-frame clones appear in the TCRdb table, and some are missing; sequencing was by immunoSEQ multiplex PCR. The sample yields about 77,000 clones, around 91% seen once. The receptor's source is a female donor with multiple sclerosis, enrolled in a pregnancy study. The chain has TRBV4-3 and TRBJ2-3; 10 bases are shared with TRBD2. Here the sequenced sample was peripheral blood, taken before pregnancy. In DNA, the CDR3 is TGCGCCAGCAGCCAAGAAAACCCCCTAGCGGGGGTGGATACGCAGTATTTT. This codes for CASSQENPLAGVDTQYF.